A selection of T cell receptor beta chains follows, all from one sample in a study of cytomegalovirus exposure and HLA in healthy donors. This table comes from immunoSEQ multiplex PCR, and its TCRdb copy is limited to in-frame clones, with some not included. The profile shows over 85,000 clones, 73% of them singletons. Source material: PBMCs. Receptors originate from a man aged 40-50 years in good health and CMV-seronegative. Both conserved end residues are part of each CDR3. D genes are given only for firm matches. The listing skips clone size in some rows; elsewhere it reads once, few, many or a size class.

CASSYRVTGELFF	.	TRBV6-5	TRBJ2-2	few
CASSFGTGGRETQYF	TRBD1	TRBV5-1	TRBJ2-5	once
CASSDLGQENSPLHF	TRBD1	TRBV2	TRBJ1-6	.
CASSWDRGDTQYF	TRBD1	TRBV11-1	TRBJ2-3	.
CASSQVPDSYLFYGYTF	.	TRBV4-1	TRBJ1-2	.
CASSQATGGVYSPLHF	TRBD1	TRBV4-2	TRBJ1-6	.
CASSGAGVLETQYF	.	TRBV5-6	TRBJ2-5	.
CSAPYNEQFF	.	TRBV20-1	TRBJ2-1	.
CASSISGAGRSPLHF	.	TRBV19	TRBJ1-6	.
CASSRSGTGLTGELFF	TRBD1	TRBV4-1	TRBJ2-2	.
CASSMGTGGYEQYF	TRBD1	TRBV19	TRBJ2-7	.
CASSQSGNVGTYEQYF	.	TRBV14	TRBJ2-7	few
CASSLFRRGEETQYF	.	TRBV5-1	TRBJ2-5	.
CASSPDREDGYTF	TRBD1	TRBV5-4	TRBJ1-2	.
CASSYSTGWIHNEQFF	TRBD1	TRBV6-5	TRBJ2-1	.
CASSIPGLDGYTF	.	TRBV19	TRBJ1-2	.